This T cell receptor (beta chain) is drawn from a study of cytomegalovirus exposure and HLA in healthy donors. Both 60 Vbeta primers and 13 Jbeta primers went into the PCR. Sequencing used immunoSEQ multiplex PCR; TCRdb keeps in-frame clones, though not all of them. The table shows 140,000 to 150,000 clones, with 73% occurring only once. A single count supports this clone. The CDR3 covers 15 residues. CDR1 and CDR2 from the germline V gene are SGHVS and FNYEAQ. V was shortened by 2 bases and J by 0 bases, with 7 bases between the two germline ends. The source is a woman aged 18 to 35 in good health and CMV-seronegative. The V call is TRBV7-6, the J call TRBJ2-2; possibly TRBD2 for D (5 bases). The sample comprised PBMCs. Written as DNA, the CDR3 is TGTGCCAGCAGCTTACGGGGTTCGAACACCGGGGAGCTGTTTTTT. Residues: CASSLRGSNTGELFF.